The T cell receptor (beta chain) under discussion was sequenced for a study of technical replicates of blood from a handful of donors. TCRdb's copy holds only in-frame clones and misses some; the assay was immunoSEQ multiplex PCR. The sample holds tens of thousands of clones, 91% seen once. Per the germline V gene, CDR1 is MNHEY and CDR2 is SVGAGI. This CDR3 has 14 amino acids. Trimming took 4 bases from V and 7 from J, leaving 13 bases between them. Sequences were obtained from T cells isolated from PBMCs. This sequence originates from a human donor in good health. Some clones in this sample may be carry-over from other donors' samples. The chain employs TRBV6-5 and TRBJ1-4, with D possibly matching TRBD1 (5 bases). CDR3 sequence: CASSFQGGGEKLFF. In nucleotides, the CDR3 is TGTGCCAGCAGTTTTCAGGGCGGTGGTGAAAAACTGTTTTTT.